Shown below are 25 T cell receptor beta chains from a single sample sequenced in a study of a mutant IDH1 vaccine in newly diagnosed glioma. Time point in this sample: week 47, end of study. Vaccination comprised doses that each held 300 ug of mutant IDH1 20-mer peptide, plus topical imiquimod. Generated by immunoSEQ multiplex PCR, the TCRdb table keeps only in-frame clones and is missing some. The top ten hold 4% to 5.5% of the sample, which has 45,000 to 65,000 clones, roughly two thirds seen once. Antigens for these TCRs are unknown. Sequences were derived from peripheral blood mononuclear cells (PBMCs), sampled from a glioma patient whose treatment included an IDH1 peptide vaccine. These receptors originate from a man aged 35 to 55 with glioma. Some clones in this sample may be carry-over from other donors' samples.

J is TRBJ2-5 and V is TRBV30; 12 bases are a match to TRBD1. The CDR3 totals 13 residues. V lost 8 bases to trimming and J lost 5 bases; unmatched junction nucleotides: 6. The germline V gene encodes CDR1 GTSNPN and CDR2 SVGIG (reference sequence). CDR3 loop: CAGGQGAWETQYF. CDR3 nucleotide sequence: TGTGCCGGGGGACAGGGGGCATGGGAGACCCAGTACTTC.

The gene calls are TRBV5-6 and TRBJ1-5; weak D call: TRBD1 (5 bases). V lost 0 bases to trimming and J lost 9 bases, with 13 bases between them. Looked up from germline, CDR1 is SGHDT and CDR2 is YYEEEE. The CDR3 has 14 amino acids. In DNA, the CDR3 is TGTGCCAGCAGCTTGGGGTCAGGGAGTCTGCCCCAGCATTTT. This encodes CASSLGSGSLPQHF.

The chain couples TRBV5-1 to TRBJ1-3, with D hard to call. V was trimmed by 4 bases and J by 2 bases, leaving 13 bases between them. Germline-derived CDR1 and CDR2 are SGHRS and YFSETQ. This CDR3 spans 15 amino acids. The CDR3 spells CASSPRLGAGNTIYF. CDR3 bases: TGCGCCAGCAGCCCCCGCCTCGGGGCTGGAAACACCATATATTTT.

The chain combines TRBV7-2 with TRBJ1-1, with D maybe TRBD1 (6 bases). Trimming stripped 5 bases from V and 5 bases from J, with 12 bases between. In germline, CDR1 is SGHTA, CDR2 FQGNSA. The CDR3 is 13 residues long. The chain's CDR3 is CASSRPGVTEAFF. CDR3 bases: TGTGCCAGCAGCCGTCCAGGGGTGACTGAAGCTTTCTTT.

This clone was seen a single time. The CDR3 loop reads CASSAFGTDTQYF. CDR3 DNA sequence: TGTGCCAGCTCCGCTTTTGGCACAGATACGCAGTATTTT. The chain carries TRBV5-4 and TRBJ2-3; D is unclear. The CDR3 consists of 13 residues. Germline V gene sequence: CDR1 SGHNT, CDR2 YYREEE (reference sequence). Trimming removed 7 bases from V and 1 base from J, with 10 bases in between.

This clone was counted only a few times. This sequence joins TRBV19 and TRBJ2-1; 9 bases are shared with TRBD2. Looked up from germline, CDR1 is LNHDA and CDR2 is SQIVND (reference sequence). The ends lost 7 bases at V and 9 bases at J; junction bases unmatched: 7. The length of the CDR3 is 13 residues. CDR3 sequence (DNA): TGTGCCAGTAATTACGGTAGCGGGGGTGAGCAGTTCTTC. It is translated as CASNYGSGGEQFF.

V and J are TRBV10-3 and TRBJ1-3; possible D gene TRBD1, 5 bases. Trimming shortened V by 4 bases and J by 3 bases, and 10 bases separated the two germline ends. Germline lookup yields CDR1 ENHRY and CDR2 SYGVKD. The CDR3 is made up of 14 amino acids. DNA for the CDR3: TGTGCCATCAGTGGTGGGCAGGGTGGAAACACCATATATTTT. This gives the protein CAISGGQGGNTIYF.

This clone was detected a few times. The chain recombines TRBV6-5 with TRBJ2-7; D gene uncertain. The CDR3 runs 11 residues. V lost 2 bases, J lost 7 bases, and 6 bases lay in between. Germline V CDR1 and CDR2: MNHEY, SVGAGI. CDR3 sequence: CASSYMLEQYF. The DNA of the CDR3 is TGTGCCAGCAGTTACATGCTAGAGCAGTACTTC.

The rearrangement uses TRBV30 and TRBJ1-5; D is unresolved. Looked up from germline, CDR1 is GTSNPN and CDR2 is SVGIG (reference sequence). This CDR3 contains 19 residues. V lost 0 bases and J 3 bases, leaving 24 bases between the germline ends. CDR3: CAWSVADRTLILFNQPQHF. CDR3 DNA sequence: TGTGCCTGGAGTGTTGCGGACCGAACCCTCATATTATTCAATCAGCCCCAGCATTTT.

The chain couples TRBV5-6 to TRBJ1-5; possibly TRBD1 for D (6 bases). V was clipped by 1 base and J by 5 bases, with 13 bases between them. Germline assignment: CDR1 SGHDT and CDR2 YYEEEE. This CDR3 is built from 15 residues. CDR3 protein: CASSLMDRVDQPQHF. CDR3 bases: TGTGCCAGCAGCTTGATGGACAGAGTTGATCAGCCCCAGCATTTT.

The chain carries TRBV4-1 and TRBJ2-4; 9 bases map to TRBD1. Germline-derived CDR1 and CDR2 are MGHRA and YSYEKL. V lost 2 bases and J lost 7; bases outside the gene matches: 12. The CDR3 consists of 17 residues. CDR3 in DNA: TGCGCCAGCAGCCAACCACCAGGGACAGGGCGAAACAACATTCAGTACTTC. It specifies CASSQPPGTGRNNIQYF.

This clone was observed once. The CDR3 DNA reads TGTGCCAGTAGCTTTCGGACAGACTATGGCTACACCTTC. As protein: CASSFRTDYGYTF. The rearrangement joins TRBV19 to TRBJ1-2; D may be TRBD1 (6 bases). V lost 6 bases, J lost 3 bases, and 11 bases lay in between. Per germline, CDR1 LNHDA and CDR2 SQIVND (reference sequence). This CDR3 contains 13 residues.

This clone was counted many times. The chain couples TRBV5-1 to TRBJ1-1, with D hard to call. CDR1 SGHRS and CDR2 YFSETQ come from the germline V gene. The CDR3 loop spans 13 amino acids. V lost 1 base to trimming and J lost 1 base, with 5 bases between them. DNA for the CDR3: TGCGCCAGCAGCTTGTGGCGGAACACTGAAGCTTTCTTT. Translation gives CASSLWRNTEAFF.

The chain couples TRBV2 to TRBJ1-1; no clear D. Trimming shortened V by 8 bases and J by 0 bases, and 13 bases separated the two germline ends. This CDR3 has 14 residues. In germline, CDR1 is SNHLY, CDR2 FYNNEI. CDR3 loop: CASEAGILNTEAFF. The CDR3 DNA sequence: TGTGCCAGCGAAGCCGGGATCCTGAACACTGAAGCTTTCTTT.

The chain is built from TRBV10-3 and TRBJ1-5, with D hard to call. V lost 0 bases, J lost 4 bases, and 4 bases lay in between. Germline CDR1 is ENHRY and CDR2 is SYGVKD. The CDR3 is made up of 13 amino acids. The CDR3 region is CAISESVNQPQHF. The CDR3 DNA sequence: TGTGCCATCAGTGAGTCGGTAAATCAGCCCCAGCATTTT.

V gene TRBV5-1 combines with J gene TRBJ2-7; 9 bases map to TRBD2. The trim removed 5 bases at V and 7 bases at J, leaving 13 bases unmatched. The CDR3 spans 15 residues. Germline CDR1 SGHRS, CDR2 YFSETQ. The CDR3, as DNA: TGCGCCAGCAGTTCCCGGACCCTAGCGGGGACTGAGCAGTACTTC. As protein: CASSSRTLAGTEQYF.

This clone was detected once. The chain recombines TRBV27 with TRBJ2-7; TRBD1 matches at 9 bases. J gave up 5 bases and V 6 bases, and 8 bases lay outside the gene matches. In germline, CDR1 is MNHEY, CDR2 SMNVEV (reference sequence). There are 14 residues in the CDR3. In DNA, the CDR3 is TGTGCCAGCAGCCGAGACAGGGGGAGACACGAGCAGTACTTC. Its protein is CASSRDRGRHEQYF.

The chain carries TRBV5-4 and TRBJ1-2; 7 bases line up with TRBD1. J gave up 0 bases and V 0 bases, and 8 bases lay outside the gene matches. CDR3 length equals 17 residues. The germline V gene encodes CDR1 SGHNT and CDR2 YYREEE (reference sequence). The CDR3 loop reads CASSLAKGQGANYGYTF. DNA for the CDR3: TGTGCCAGCAGCTTGGCCAAGGGGCAGGGGGCTAACTATGGCTACACCTTC.

There are a few counts of this clone. This chain joins TRBV5-4 and TRBJ2-3, with D possibly being TRBD1 or TRBD2 (6 bases each). Germline V gene lookup returns CDR1 SGHNT and CDR2 YYREEE (reference sequence). This CDR3 has 14 residues. The ends were cut back, 0 bases at V and 7 bases at J, with 12 bases in the middle. The CDR3 spells CASSLVQGGNTQYF. DNA for the CDR3: TGTGCCAGCAGCTTGGTACAGGGCGGGAATACGCAGTATTTT.

The chain combines TRBV6-1 with TRBJ2-7; the D is unclear. V was cut by 6 bases and J by 6 bases, with 18 bases left in between. This CDR3 is built from 14 residues. The germline gives CDR1 MNHNS, CDR2 SASEGT. CDR3 loop: CASRAGSTTSEQYF. The CDR3 nucleotides read TGTGCCAGCAGGGCCGGGTCCACAACTTCCGAGCAGTACTTC.

This clone was counted only a few times. The gene calls are TRBV7-6 and TRBJ2-1; 8 positions agree with TRBD2. V lost 5 bases to trimming and J lost 8 bases; unmatched junction nucleotides: 11. The CDR3 runs 15 residues. Germline V gene sequence: CDR1 SGHVS, CDR2 FNYEAQ. The CDR3 coding sequence is TGTGCCAGCAGCATAAGCGGGGGCTCCATTGATGAGCAGTTCTTC. Its translation is CASSISGGSIDEQFF.

The V and J genes are TRBV4-1 and TRBJ1-2; 12 bases are a match to TRBD1. This CDR3 is built from 15 residues. With 3 bases clipped from V and 4 bases from J, the junction kept 3 bases outside the gene matches. CDR1 is MGHRA and CDR2 is YSYEKL in the germline V gene. CDR3 loop: CASSQGQGAIYGYTF. As DNA, the CDR3 is TGCGCCAGCAGCCAGGGACAGGGGGCGATCTATGGCTACACCTTC.

The J gene is TRBJ1-6, the V gene TRBV6-5; D is unresolved. CDR3 length equals 15 residues. Germline V gene data show CDR1 as MNHEY and CDR2 as SVGAGI. V lost 0 bases and J 7 bases, leaving 10 bases between the germline ends. CDR3 nucleotide sequence: TGTGCCAGCAGTTACTCGACGGTAGGGAATTCACCCCTCCACTTT. As protein: CASSYSTVGNSPLHF.

The chain is built from TRBV6-4 and TRBJ1-5, with D unclear. Germline V CDR1 and CDR2: MRHNA, SNTAGT. The ends were cut back, 0 bases at V and 7 bases at J, with 7 bases in the middle. This CDR3 has 13 amino acids. The CDR3 nucleotides are TGTGCCAGCAGTGACTCGATGGGGCAGCCCCAGCATTTT. It yields the protein CASSDSMGQPQHF.

This clone was recorded a few times. J is TRBJ1-5 and V is TRBV19, with D possibly being TRBD1 (5 bases). V was cut by 7 bases and J by 0 bases, with 13 bases left in between. The CDR3 is 15 amino acids. Germline loops: CDR1 LNHDA, CDR2 SQIVND (reference sequence). The CDR3 sequence: CASTPGHPSNQPQHF. CDR3 nucleotides: TGTGCCAGTACCCCCGGACACCCTAGCAATCAGCCCCAGCATTTT.